This is a list of T cell receptor beta chains from one sample in a study of tumor and adjacent non-tumor tissue in lung cancer. From the multiplex PCR reads, TCRdb called clonotypes with MiXCR, one entry per CDR3 protein. The sample lists 100,000 to 150,000 distinct CDR3 sequences, about 66% occurring once. Material: lung tumor tissue. These receptors all come from a man younger than 45 with non-small cell lung cancer. CDR3s include the opening cysteine and the closing phenylalanine or tryptophan. Each record gives: clone size, D gene, J gene, V gene, CDR3 protein, CDR3 DNA. The D gene is left open where the match is weak. Some rows mark clone size as missing; the rest say once, few, many or name a class of expanded clone.

size: many
D: .
J: TRBJ2-3
V: TRBV11-3
CDR3: CASSLSRGADTQYF
DNA: TGTGCCAGCAGCTTAAGCAGGGGCGCAGATACGCAGTATTTT

size: once
D: .
J: TRBJ2-7
V: TRBV6-5
CDR3: CASSYGSSLGSYEQYF
DNA: TGTGCCAGCAGTTACGGGAGTAGCTTGGGCTCCTACGAGCAGTACTTC

size: .
D: TRBD2
J: TRBJ2-7
V: TRBV4-1
CDR3: CASSQALAGGYSYEQHF
DNA: TGCGCCAGCAGCCAAGCCCTAGCGGGGGGATACTCCTACGAGCAGCACTTC

size: few
D: .
J: TRBJ2-5
V: TRBV4-1
CDR3: CASSQVGWYQETQYF
DNA: TGCGCCAGCAGCCAAGTCGGGTGGTACCAAGAGACCCAGTACTTC

size: .
D: .
J: TRBJ1-1
V: TRBV6-5
CDR3: CASSSPLATEASF
DNA: TGTGCCAGCAGTTCCCCCTTGGCCACTGAAGCTTCATTT

size: .
D: .
J: TRBJ1-1
V: TRBV6-2/TRBV6-3
CDR3: CANSLQGNTEAFF
DNA: TGTGCCAACAGCTTACAGGGGAACACTGAAGCTTTCTTT

size: many
D: TRBD2
J: TRBJ2-1
V: TRBV4-2
CDR3: CASSQEQAGGNEQFF
DNA: TGTGCCAGCAGCCAAGAACAAGCGGGGGGCAATGAGCAGTTCTTC

size: many
D: TRBD1
J: TRBJ1-1
V: TRBV7-8
CDR3: CASSQQGGPMNTEAFF
DNA: TGTGCCAGCAGTCAACAGGGGGGTCCCATGAACACTGAAGCTTTCTTT

size: few
D: TRBD1
J: TRBJ2-1
V: TRBV11-3
CDR3: CASSSGTVLEQFF
DNA: TGTGCCAGCAGCTCAGGGACAGTCCTCGAGCAGTTCTTC

size: .
D: TRBD2
J: TRBJ2-1
V: TRBV6-2/TRBV6-3
CDR3: CANSRPPRAGGYNEQFF
DNA: TGTGCCAACAGTCGCCCCCCTAGGGCGGGGGGTTACAATGAGCAGTTCTTC

size: .
D: .
J: TRBJ2-1
V: TRBV11-3
CDR3: CAINPTPGSEQFF
DNA: TGTGCCATCAACCCCACACCTGGCAGCGAGCAGTTCTTC

size: many
D: .
J: TRBJ2-2
V: TRBV20-1
CDR3: CSASVGNTGELFF
DNA: TGCAGTGCTAGTGTGGGGAACACCGGGGAGCTGTTTTTT

size: .
D: .
J: TRBJ2-4
V: TRBV5-1
CDR3: CPSSPRDNLAKNIQYF
DNA: TGCCCCAGCAGCCCGAGGGACAACCTAGCCAAAAACATTCAGTATTTC